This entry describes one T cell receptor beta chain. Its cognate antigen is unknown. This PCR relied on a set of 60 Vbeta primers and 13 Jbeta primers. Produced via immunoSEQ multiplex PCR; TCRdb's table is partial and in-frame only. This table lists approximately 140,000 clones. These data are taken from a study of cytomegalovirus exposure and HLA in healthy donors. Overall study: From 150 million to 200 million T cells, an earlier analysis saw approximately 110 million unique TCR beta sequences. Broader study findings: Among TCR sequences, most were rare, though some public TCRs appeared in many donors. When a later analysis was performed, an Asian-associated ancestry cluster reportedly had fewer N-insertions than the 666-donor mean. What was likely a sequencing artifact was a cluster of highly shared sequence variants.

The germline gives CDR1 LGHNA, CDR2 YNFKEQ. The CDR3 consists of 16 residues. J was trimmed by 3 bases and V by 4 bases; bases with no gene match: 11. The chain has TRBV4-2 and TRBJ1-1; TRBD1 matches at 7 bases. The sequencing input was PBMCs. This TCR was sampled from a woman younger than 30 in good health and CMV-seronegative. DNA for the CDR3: TGTGCCAGCAGCCTGACATCCGGGACAGATTACACTGAAGCTTTCTTT. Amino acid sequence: CASSLTSGTDYTEAFF.